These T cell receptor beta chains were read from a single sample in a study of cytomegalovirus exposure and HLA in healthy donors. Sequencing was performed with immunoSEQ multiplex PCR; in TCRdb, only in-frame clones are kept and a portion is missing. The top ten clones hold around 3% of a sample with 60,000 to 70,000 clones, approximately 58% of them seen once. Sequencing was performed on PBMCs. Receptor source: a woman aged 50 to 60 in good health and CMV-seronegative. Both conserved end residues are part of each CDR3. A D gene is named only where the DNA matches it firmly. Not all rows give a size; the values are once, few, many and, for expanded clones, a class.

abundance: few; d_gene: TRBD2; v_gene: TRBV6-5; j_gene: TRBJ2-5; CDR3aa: CASSYEASGRTTQYF; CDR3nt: TGTGCCAGCAGTTACGAGGCTAGCGGGAGGACCACCCAGTACTTC
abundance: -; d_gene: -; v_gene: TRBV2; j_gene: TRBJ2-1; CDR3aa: CASSPRSGGEFF; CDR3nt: TGTGCCAGCAGCCCCAGATCAGGCGGGGAGTTCTTC
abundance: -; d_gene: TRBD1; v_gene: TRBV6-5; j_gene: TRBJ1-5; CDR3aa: CASGTGNQPQHF; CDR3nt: TGTGCCAGCGGGACAGGGAATCAGCCCCAGCATTTT
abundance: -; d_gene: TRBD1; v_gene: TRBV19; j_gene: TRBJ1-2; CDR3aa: CASSKTGEDGYTF; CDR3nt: TGTGCCAGTAGTAAGACAGGGGAAGATGGCTACACCTTC
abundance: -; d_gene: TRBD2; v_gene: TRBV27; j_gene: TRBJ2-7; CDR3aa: CASSLRLAGPSYEQYF; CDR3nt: TGTGCCAGCAGTTTAAGGCTAGCGGGACCCTCCTACGAGCAGTACTTC
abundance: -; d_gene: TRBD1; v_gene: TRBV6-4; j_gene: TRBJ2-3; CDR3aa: CASGTGAGDTQYF; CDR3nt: TGTGCCAGCGGGACAGGGGCAGGAGATACGCAGTATTTT
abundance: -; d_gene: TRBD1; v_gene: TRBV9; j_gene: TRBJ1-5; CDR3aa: CASSVEFNGTGNQPQHF; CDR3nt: TGTGCCAGCAGCGTAGAATTTAATGGGACAGGGAATCAGCCCCAGCATTTT
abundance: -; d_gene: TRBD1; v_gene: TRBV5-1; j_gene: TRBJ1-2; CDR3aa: CASSLRQGSGYTF; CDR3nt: TGCGCCAGCAGCTTGCGACAGGGGAGTGGCTACACCTTC
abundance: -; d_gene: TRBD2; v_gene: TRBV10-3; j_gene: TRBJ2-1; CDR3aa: CAIRGGSGSSYNEQFF; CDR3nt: TGTGCCATCAGGGGCGGGAGCGGGAGCTCCTACAATGAGCAGTTCTTC
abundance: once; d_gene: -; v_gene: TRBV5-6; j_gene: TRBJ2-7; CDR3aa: CVSSLEFSGRWPYEQYF; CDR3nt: TGTGTCAGCAGCTTGGAATTCTCAGGGAGGTGGCCCTACGAGCAGTACTTC
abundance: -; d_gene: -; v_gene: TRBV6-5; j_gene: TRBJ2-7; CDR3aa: CASSLVPGLAREQYF; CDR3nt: TGTGCCAGCAGTTTAGTCCCCGGGTTGGCTCGCGAGCAGTACTTC
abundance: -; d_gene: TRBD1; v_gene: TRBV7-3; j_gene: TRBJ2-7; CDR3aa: CASSQGTGGSISYEQYF; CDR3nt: TGTGCCAGCAGCCAAGGGACAGGGGGCAGTATCTCCTACGAGCAGTACTTC
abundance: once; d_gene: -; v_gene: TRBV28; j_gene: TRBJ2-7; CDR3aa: CASSSGASAWAEQYF; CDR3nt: TGTGCCAGCAGTTCTGGTGCGTCGGCCTGGGCAGAGCAGTACTTC
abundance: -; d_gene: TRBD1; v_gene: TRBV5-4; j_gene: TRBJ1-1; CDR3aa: CASSLTGDRALEAFF; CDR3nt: TGTGCCAGCAGCTTGACTGGGGACAGGGCCCTTGAAGCTTTCTTT
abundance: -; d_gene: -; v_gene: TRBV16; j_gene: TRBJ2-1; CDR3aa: CASSPPGRGNNEQFF; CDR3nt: TGTGCCAGCAGCCCCCCCGGCCGGGGGAACAATGAGCAGTTCTTC
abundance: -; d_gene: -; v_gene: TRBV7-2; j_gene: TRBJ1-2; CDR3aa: CASSFDRNYGYTF; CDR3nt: TGTGCCAGCAGCTTTGACAGAAACTATGGCTACACCTTC
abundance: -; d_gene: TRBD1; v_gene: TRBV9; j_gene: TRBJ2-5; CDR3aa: CASTRGFRAFETQYF; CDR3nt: TGTGCCAGCACCAGGGGGTTTCGGGCATTCGAGACCCAGTACTTC
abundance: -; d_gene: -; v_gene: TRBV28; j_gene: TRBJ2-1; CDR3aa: CASRGRGTVYNEQFF; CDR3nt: TGTGCCAGCAGGGGGAGGGGGACGGTCTACAATGAGCAGTTCTTC
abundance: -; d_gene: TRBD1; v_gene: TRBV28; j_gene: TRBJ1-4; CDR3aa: CASSDNRGEDEKLFF; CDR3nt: TGTGCCAGCAGCGACAACAGGGGGGAGGATGAAAAACTGTTTTTT
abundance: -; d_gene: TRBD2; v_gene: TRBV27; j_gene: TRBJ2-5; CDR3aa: CASSFASGSWETQYF; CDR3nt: TGTGCCAGCAGTTTTGCTAGCGGATCGTGGGAGACCCAGTACTTC
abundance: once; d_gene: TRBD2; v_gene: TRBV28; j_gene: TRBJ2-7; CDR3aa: CASSQTSGRIHEQYF; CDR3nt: TGTGCCAGCAGCCAGACTAGCGGGAGAATCCACGAGCAGTACTTC
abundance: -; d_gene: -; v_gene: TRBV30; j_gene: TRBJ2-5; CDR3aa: CAWSLWAYRSQETQYF; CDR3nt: TGTGCCTGGAGTTTGTGGGCCTACCGTTCCCAAGAGACCCAGTACTTC
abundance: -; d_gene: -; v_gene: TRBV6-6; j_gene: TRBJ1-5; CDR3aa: CASSYSAAASQPQHF; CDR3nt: TGTGCCAGCAGTTACTCGGCGGCGGCTAGTCAGCCCCAGCATTTT
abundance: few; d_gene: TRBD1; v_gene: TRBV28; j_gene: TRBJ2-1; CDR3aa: CASSSSRDRLF; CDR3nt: TGTGCCAGCAGTTCAAGCCGGGACAGGCTCTTC
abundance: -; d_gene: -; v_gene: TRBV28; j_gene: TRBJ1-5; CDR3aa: CASRNTGNQPQHF; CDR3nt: TGTGCCAGCAGGAACACAGGAAATCAGCCCCAGCATTTT
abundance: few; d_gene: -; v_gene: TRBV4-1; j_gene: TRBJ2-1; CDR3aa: CASSQDLFDKKPYNEQFF; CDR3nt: TGCGCCAGCAGCCAAGATCTCTTTGACAAAAAACCCTACAATGAGCAGTTCTTC
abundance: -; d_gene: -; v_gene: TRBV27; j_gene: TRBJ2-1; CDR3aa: CASSLTGSSSYNEQFF; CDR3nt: TGTGCCAGCAGTTTAACAGGCTCTAGCTCCTACAATGAGCAGTTCTTC
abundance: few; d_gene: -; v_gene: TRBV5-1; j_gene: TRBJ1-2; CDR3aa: CASSLLDSTNGYTF; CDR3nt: TGCGCCAGCAGCTTATTGGACAGTACAAATGGCTACACCTTC
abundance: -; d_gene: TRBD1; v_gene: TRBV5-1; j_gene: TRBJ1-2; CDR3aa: CASSAGTGEVISYGYTF; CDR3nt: TGCGCCAGCAGCGCCGGGACAGGGGAGGTGATTAGTTATGGCTACACCTTC
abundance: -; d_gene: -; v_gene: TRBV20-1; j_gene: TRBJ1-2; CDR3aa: CSVNYGYTF; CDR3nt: TGCAGTGTAAACTATGGCTACACCTTC
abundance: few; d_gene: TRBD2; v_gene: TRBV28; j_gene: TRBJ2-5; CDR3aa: CASSRGRGARQETQYF; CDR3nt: TGTGCCAGCAGTCGGGGGCGGGGGGCGCGGCAAGAGACCCAGTACTTC
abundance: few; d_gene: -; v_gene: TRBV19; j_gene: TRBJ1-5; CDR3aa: CASSIGQGNQPQHF; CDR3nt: TGTGCCAGTAGTATAGGGCAGGGAAATCAGCCCCAGCATTTT
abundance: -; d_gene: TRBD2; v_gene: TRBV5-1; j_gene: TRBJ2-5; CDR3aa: CASSTAGDQETQYF; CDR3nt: TGCGCCAGCAGCACAGCGGGAGATCAAGAGACCCAGTACTTC
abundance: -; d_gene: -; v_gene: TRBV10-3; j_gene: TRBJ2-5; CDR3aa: CATLSANQETQYF; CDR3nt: TGTGCCACCCTTAGCGCAAACCAAGAGACCCAGTACTTC
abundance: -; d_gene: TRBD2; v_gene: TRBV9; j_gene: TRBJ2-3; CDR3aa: CASSASGLATYLDTQYF; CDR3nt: TGTGCCAGCAGCGCATCCGGACTAGCGACTTACCTAGATACGCAGTATTTT
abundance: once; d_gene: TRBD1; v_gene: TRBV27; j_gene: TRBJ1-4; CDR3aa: CASILLGQGPSHDEKLFF; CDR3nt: TGTGCCAGCATCCTACTCGGACAGGGACCATCCCACGATGAAAAACTGTTTTTT
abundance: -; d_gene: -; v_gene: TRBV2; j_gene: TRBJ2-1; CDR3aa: CASSERLGDYNEQFF; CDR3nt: TGTGCCAGCAGTGAGAGACTAGGCGACTACAATGAGCAGTTCTTC
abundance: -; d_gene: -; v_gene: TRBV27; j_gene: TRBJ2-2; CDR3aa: CASKAESGNTGELFF; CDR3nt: TGTGCCAGCAAGGCGGAGAGTGGGAACACCGGGGAGCTGTTTTTT
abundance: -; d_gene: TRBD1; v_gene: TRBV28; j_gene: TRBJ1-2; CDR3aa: CASSPYGQGNYGYTF; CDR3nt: TGTGCCAGCAGTCCTTACGGACAGGGGAACTATGGCTACACCTTC
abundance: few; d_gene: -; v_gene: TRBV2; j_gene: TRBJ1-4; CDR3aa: CASETVGGKEKLFF; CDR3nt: TGTGCCAGCGAAACGGTAGGAGGTAAAGAAAAACTGTTTTTT
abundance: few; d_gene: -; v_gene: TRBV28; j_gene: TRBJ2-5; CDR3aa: CASSFLSSAETQYF; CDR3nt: TGTGCCAGCAGTTTCCTTTCTAGCGCTGAGACCCAGTACTTC
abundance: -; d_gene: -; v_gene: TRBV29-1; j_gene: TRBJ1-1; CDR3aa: CSVGGGTEAFF; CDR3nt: TGCAGCGTTGGGGGGGGCACTGAAGCTTTCTTT
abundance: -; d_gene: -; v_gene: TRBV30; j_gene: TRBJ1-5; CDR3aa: CAWSRGISNQPQHF; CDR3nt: TGTGCCTGGAGTAGGGGTATTAGCAATCAGCCCCAGCATTTT
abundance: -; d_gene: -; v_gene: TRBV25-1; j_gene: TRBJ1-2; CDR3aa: CASRGEGSHGYTF; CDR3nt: TGTGCCAGCAGGGGAGAGGGCTCCCATGGCTACACCTTC
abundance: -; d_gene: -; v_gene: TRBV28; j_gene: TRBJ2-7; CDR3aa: CATRPGYSYEQYF; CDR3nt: TGTGCCACCCGACCGGGATACTCCTACGAGCAGTACTTC
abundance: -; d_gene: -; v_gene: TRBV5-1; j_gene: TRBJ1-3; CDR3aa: CASSLGGENTIYF; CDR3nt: TGCGCCAGCAGCTTGGGCGGGGAAAACACCATATATTTT
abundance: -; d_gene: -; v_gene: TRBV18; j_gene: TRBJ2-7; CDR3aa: CASSPVQSSYEQYF; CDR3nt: TGTGCCAGCTCACCGGTACAGAGCTCCTACGAGCAGTACTTC
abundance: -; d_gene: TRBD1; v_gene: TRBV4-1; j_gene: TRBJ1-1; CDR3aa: CASSQGGTGGLEAFF; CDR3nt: TGCGCCAGCAGCCAAGGTGGGACAGGGGGCCTGGAAGCTTTCTTT
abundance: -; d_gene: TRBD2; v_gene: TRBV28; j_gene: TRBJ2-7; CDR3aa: CARPGLPSYEQYF; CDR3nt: TGTGCCAGACCGGGACTACCCTCCTACGAGCAGTACTTC
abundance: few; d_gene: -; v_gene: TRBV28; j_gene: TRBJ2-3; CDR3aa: CATPLVGPGYTQYF; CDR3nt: TGTGCCACCCCTTTAGTTGGTCCAGGATATACGCAGTATTTT
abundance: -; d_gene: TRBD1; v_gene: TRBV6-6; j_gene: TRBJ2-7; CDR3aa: CASRYGQAYYEQYF; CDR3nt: TGTGCCAGCAGGTACGGACAGGCATACTACGAGCAGTACTTC
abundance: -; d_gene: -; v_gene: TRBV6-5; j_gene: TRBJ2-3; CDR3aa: CASSYRGSTDTQYF; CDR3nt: TGTGCCAGCAGTTACCGCGGGAGCACAGATACGCAGTATTTT
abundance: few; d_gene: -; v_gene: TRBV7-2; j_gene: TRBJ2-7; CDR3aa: CASSLAASSYEQYF; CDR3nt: TGTGCCAGCAGCTTAGCAGCGAGCTCCTACGAGCAGTACTTC